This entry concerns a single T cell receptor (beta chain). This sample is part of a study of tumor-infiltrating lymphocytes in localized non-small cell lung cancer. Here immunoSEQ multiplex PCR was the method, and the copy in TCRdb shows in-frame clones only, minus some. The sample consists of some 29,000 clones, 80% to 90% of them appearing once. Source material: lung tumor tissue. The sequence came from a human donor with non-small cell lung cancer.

CDR3 amino acids: CASSYRPGDTEAFF. In DNA form, the CDR3 reads TGTGCCAGCAGTTACCGACCAGGGGACACTGAAGCTTTCTTT. The V and J genes are TRBV6-5 and TRBJ1-1, with a possible D match to TRBD1 (6 bases). Germline loops: CDR1 MNHEY, CDR2 SVGAGI. This CDR3 spans 14 amino acids. Trimming cost V 2 bases and J 3 bases, with 10 bases left between them.